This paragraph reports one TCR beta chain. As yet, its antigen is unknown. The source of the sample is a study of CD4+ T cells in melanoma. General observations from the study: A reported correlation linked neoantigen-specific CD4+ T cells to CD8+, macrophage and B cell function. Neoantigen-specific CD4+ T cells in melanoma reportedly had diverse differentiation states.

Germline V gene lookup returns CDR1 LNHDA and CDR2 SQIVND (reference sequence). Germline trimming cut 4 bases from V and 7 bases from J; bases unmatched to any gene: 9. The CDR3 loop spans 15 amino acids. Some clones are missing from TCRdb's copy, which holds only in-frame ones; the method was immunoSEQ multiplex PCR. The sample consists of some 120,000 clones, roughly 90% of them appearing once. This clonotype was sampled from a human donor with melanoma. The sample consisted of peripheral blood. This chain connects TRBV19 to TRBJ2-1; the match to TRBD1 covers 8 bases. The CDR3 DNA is TGTGCCAGTAGTACGGACAGGGACAAGTATAATGAGCAGTTCTTC. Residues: CASSTDRDKYNEQFF.